These T cell receptor beta chains were read from a single sample in a study of blood T cell repertoires in COVID-19. Profiled with immunoSEQ multiplex PCR; TCRdb holds only in-frame clones, not every one. Of approximately 300,000 clones listed, roughly 90% are singletons. Sample: PBMCs or T cells enriched from blood (not recorded which). These receptor sequences come from a man aged 60 to 69 who had recovered from COVID-19. Both conserved end residues are part of each CDR3. A D gene is named only where the DNA matches it firmly. Size is omitted from some rows. Given values are once, few, many or a class for expanded clones.

TRBV4-3,.,.,TRBJ1-3,TGCGCCAGCAGCCCAGGAGGTCAGGTGGGAAACACCATATATTTT,CASSPGGQVGNTIYF
TRBV7-8,.,.,TRBJ1-5,TGTGCCAGCAGCCAGGACCCGGGGGAGCCCCAGCATTTT,CASSQDPGEPQHF
TRBV5-6,.,.,TRBJ1-1,TGTGCCAGCAGCTTGGGGCAGGGTTCCGGAGAAGCTTTCTTT,CASSLGQGSGEAFF
TRBV7-2,.,.,TRBJ2-7,TGTGCCAGCAGCTTACCAGGCGGGTCCGAATACGACTTC,CASSLPGGSEYDF
TRBV18,.,.,TRBJ1-2,TGTGCCAGCTCCCCAGGGGTTCCAGCTAGCCTCTATGGCTACACCTTC,CASSPGVPASLYGYTF
TRBV28,few,.,TRBJ1-2,TGTGCCAGCGGAAGCTCGGGGGAAGCCTATGGCTACACCTTC,CASGSSGEAYGYTF
TRBV2,.,TRBD1,TRBJ2-5,TGTGCCAGCAGGAGGAGGACAGGGGCAGGAGAGACCCAGTACTTC,CASRRRTGAGETQYF
TRBV7-2,.,TRBD1,TRBJ1-2,TGTGCCAGCAGCATCCGGGACAGGGGGAGAAATGGCTACACCTTC,CASSIRDRGRNGYTF
TRBV15,.,.,TRBJ1-2,TGTGCCACCAGCACGCACTCAATCTATGGCTACACCTTC,CATSTHSIYGYTF
TRBV6-5,.,TRBD1,TRBJ1-6,TGTGCCAGCAGGCGAACACAGGGGGGATATTCACCCCTCCACTTT,CASRRTQGGYSPLHF
TRBV3-1/TRBV3-2,once,.,TRBJ1-2,TGTGCCAGCAGCAGAGGAGGCAAGGATGGCTACACCTTC,CASSRGGKDGYTF
TRBV18,.,TRBD1,TRBJ1-5,TGTGCCAGCTCACTTAGACAGGGGGAGAATCAGCCCCAGCATTTT,CASSLRQGENQPQHF
TRBV2,.,TRBD2,TRBJ2-3,TGTGCCAGCAGTCAGCCACCGGGGGGGACAGATACGCAGTATTTT,CASSQPPGGTDTQYF
TRBV9,few,TRBD1,TRBJ2-3,TGTGCCAGCATGGGGGACAGGGAGGTAGATACGCAGTATTTT,CASMGDREVDTQYF
TRBV6-5,.,.,TRBJ1-5,TGTGCCAGCAGGGGGGACTGGAGCAATCAGCCCCAGCATTTT,CASRGDWSNQPQHF
TRBV6-5,few,.,TRBJ1-1,TGTGCCAGCAGCGGCGGCTCGACGGAGTACACTGAAGCTTTCTTT,CASSGGSTEYTEAFF
TRBV2,.,TRBD1,TRBJ1-1,TGTGCCAGCAAGACAGGGTCGGGCACTGAAGCTTTCTTT,CASKTGSGTEAFF
TRBV6-5,.,TRBD1,TRBJ1-2,TGTGCCAGCAGTTACTCGTTGACAGGGGCCTATGGCTACACCTTC,CASSYSLTGAYGYTF
TRBV20-1,.,.,TRBJ1-4,TGCAGTGCTAGAGCGGGAGAAAAACTGTTTTTT,CSARAGEKLFF
TRBV9,.,TRBD2,TRBJ2-1,TGTGCCAGCAGCGTAGACAGCAGCGGGGGGTTACATGAGCAGTTCTTC,CASSVDSSGGLHEQFF
TRBV18,.,TRBD1,TRBJ2-1,TGTGCCAGCTCATCAGGATTGGCTGGACAGGGGGCGAATGAGCAGTTCTTC,CASSSGLAGQGANEQFF
TRBV7-6,.,.,TRBJ2-3,TGTGCCAGCAGCGAAGCCGGGACTCGATTCGCCACAGATACGCAGTATTTT,CASSEAGTRFATDTQYF
TRBV3-1/TRBV3-2,.,TRBD2,TRBJ2-7,TGTGCCAGCAGCCAAGCTGGGAGGGGCGCATATGGCGAGCAGTACTTC,CASSQAGRGAYGEQYF
TRBV6-2/TRBV6-3,.,TRBD2,TRBJ2-1,TGTGCCAGCAGTTATACGGGACTAGCGGGGTTTAATGAGCAGTTCTTC,CASSYTGLAGFNEQFF
TRBV19,.,.,TRBJ2-1,TGTGCCAGTAGTATTGTTTCGGGGGTGGGCGAGCAGTTCTTC,CASSIVSGVGEQFF
TRBV6-5,.,.,TRBJ2-2,TGTGCCAGCAGATTTAGGGGAACCGGGGAGCTGTTTTTT,CASRFRGTGELFF
TRBV7-8,.,TRBD1,TRBJ1-1,TGTGCCAGCAGCTTCGATGGAGGGGGCAGAAACACTGAAGCTTTCTTT,CASSFDGGGRNTEAFF
TRBV5-5,.,.,TRBJ1-1,TGTGCCAGCAGCTTGGTAGGGGTCGGTACTGAAGCTTTCTTT,CASSLVGVGTEAFF
TRBV7-2,.,.,TRBJ2-6,TGTGCCAGCAGCTTAGTAGTCTCCTCTGGGGCCAACGTCCTGACTTTC,CASSLVVSSGANVLTF
TRBV28,.,TRBD1,TRBJ1-3,TGTGCCAGCACCTCTTGGACAGGGAGAAACACCATATATTTT,CASTSWTGRNTIYF
TRBV5-1,.,.,TRBJ1-2,TGCGCCAGCAGCTCGCTGGAGGGGAGCTATGGCTACACCTTC,CASSSLEGSYGYTF
TRBV5-4,few,TRBD2,TRBJ2-1,TGTGCCAGCAGCGTGGGGACTAGCGGGGGGTTCAATGAGCAGTTCTTC,CASSVGTSGGFNEQFF
TRBV7-9,.,TRBD2,TRBJ2-1,TGTGCCAGCATCCGCGGGGGCTCCTACAATGAGCAGTTCTTC,CASIRGGSYNEQFF
TRBV5-5,.,.,TRBJ2-5,TGTGCCAGCAGCTTGGATTTCGTTTTTTGGGTGGGGCAGCAAGAGACCCAGTACTTC,CASSLDFVFWVGQQETQYF
TRBV20-1,once,.,TRBJ2-3,TGCAGTGCTAGTCTGCGTGATTCAAGCACAGATACGCAGTATTTT,CSASLRDSSTDTQYF
TRBV6-5,.,TRBD1,TRBJ1-2,TGTGCCAGCATTAGACGGACAGGGTATGGCTACACCTTC,CASIRRTGYGYTF